This T cell receptor (beta chain) was sequenced for a study of sequential checkpoint blockade in melanoma. About the study: Patients were randomized 1:1 to nivolumab-then-ipilimumab or ipilimumab-then-nivolumab first-line. Maintenance nivolumab came after either treatment sequence.

Sequencing was performed with immunoSEQ multiplex PCR; in TCRdb, only in-frame clones are kept and a portion is missing. Of approximately 31,000 clones listed, 80% to 90% were seen once; the top ten hold around 23%. This sample's treatment: randomized to nivolumab then ipilimumab (arm A) or the reverse (arm B). DNA-damaging chemotherapy had not been given to any patient beforehand. Sorted cells were live CD3+CD8+, lacking CD19 and CD56, from PBMCs. V shed 5 bases and J 0 bases; nucleotides not matched to a gene: 9. The CDR3 totals 16 residues. Germline V gene sequence: CDR1 SGHVS, CDR2 FQNEAQ. The source material was CD8+ T cells sorted from blood (inferred from file names), sampled from a patient given nivolumab and ipilimumab in sequence. The receptor was derived from a human donor with melanoma. V is TRBV7-8 and J is TRBJ2-7, with TRBD1 identical over 8 bases. The CDR3 nucleotides read TGTGCCAGCAGCGACTATAGACAGGGGACCTCCTACGAGCAGTACTTC. Its protein is CASSDYRQGTSYEQYF.